This entry features one TCR beta chain sequence. Its matching antigen is unknown. Each sorted population was over 98% pure. The record originates from a study of beta chain features in type 1 diabetes. Study-level background: The patients were much like the healthy donors in age, gender and cell yields.

This CDR3 has 13 amino acids. V was shortened by 6 bases and J by 6 bases, with 12 bases between the two germline ends. Germline lookup yields CDR1 MRHNA and CDR2 SNTAGT. Broader study findings: A potential PCR bias toward shorter templates would be equal in patient and control samples. Shortening of TCRB CDR3s, moderate but significant, appeared in all four CD4+ subsets of Type 1 diabetes patients.

Of the isolated RNA, all was reverse transcribed, and so the sequenced material was expressed TCRB transcripts. The method was immunoSEQ multiplex PCR; TCRdb's version includes in-frame clones alone and lacks a portion of them. Of around 250,000 clones listed, around 13% are singletons. The chain links TRBV6-4 to TRBJ2-1, with a possible D match to TRBD1 (6 bases). The clonotype originates from a man aged 25-40 years with type 1 diabetes. Sequencing used naive CD4+ T cells from blood. CDR3 nucleotides: TGTGCCAGCAGAGCACAGGGTGGCAATGAGCAGTTCTTC. It translates to CASRAQGGNEQFF.